The 28 T cell receptor beta chains listed next were all sequenced from one sample in a study of blood T cell repertoires in COVID-19. Produced via immunoSEQ multiplex PCR; TCRdb's table is partial and in-frame only. The repertoire includes about 130,000 clones, around four fifths of them detected once, and roughly 10% sits in the top ten. The specimen was peripheral blood. These receptors came from a man aged 40-49 years with active or convalescent COVID-19.

This chain connects TRBV3-1 (or the pseudogene TRBV3-2) to TRBJ2-7; 9 nucleotides agree with TRBD2. Germline V gene sequence: CDR1 LGHDT, CDR2 YNNKEL (reference sequence). Trimming at V came to 3 bases and at J to 2 bases, leaving 5 bases not matched to a gene. The length of the CDR3 is 15 residues. The CDR3 spells CASSHFSGGTYEQYF. The CDR3 DNA reads as TGTGCCAGCAGCCACTTTAGCGGGGGCACCTACGAGCAGTACTTC.

This clone has only a few counts. This chain joins TRBV27 and TRBJ1-6; D not certain. Trimming pared 6 bases from V and 3 bases from J, leaving 18 bases between. The germline CDR1 and CDR2 sequences are MNHEY and SMNVEV (reference sequence). The CDR3 totals 17 residues. For the CDR3, the DNA is TGTGCCAGCAGAACAGCGACTCGGGGTAACTATAATTCACCCCTCCACTTT. Translating gives CASRTATRGNYNSPLHF.

In its sample, this clone was seen once. This chain joins TRBV11-2 and TRBJ1-2, with 8 bases matching TRBD1. The V gene's germline CDR1 is SGHAT and CDR2 FQNNGV. The CDR3 consists of 14 residues. With V trimmed by 0 bases and J by 7 bases, 4 bases remained unmatched. This CDR3 reads CASSLEAGGFGYTF. The CDR3 region has the DNA TGTGCCAGCAGCTTAGAAGCAGGGGGCTTTGGCTACACCTTC.

The chain is built from TRBV3-1 (or the pseudogene TRBV3-2) and TRBJ2-1; the match to TRBD2 covers 11 bases. Looked up from germline, CDR1 is LGHDT and CDR2 is YNNKEL (reference sequence). The CDR3 is 15 residues long. The V segment lost 0 bases and the J segment 10 bases; nucleotides outside the gene matches: 5. The DNA for the CDR3 is TGTGCCAGCAGCCAAGATCGGGGACTAGCGGTCGAGCAGTTCTTC. Its translation is CASSQDRGLAVEQFF.

The chain uses TRBV3-1 (or the pseudogene TRBV3-2) and TRBJ1-3; D unresolved. Per germline, CDR1 LGHDT and CDR2 YNNKEL (reference sequence). V lost 1 base, J lost 6 bases, and 7 bases lay in between. The CDR3 has 13 amino acids. The CDR3 reads CASSQGLENTIYF. The CDR3, as DNA: TGTGCCAGCAGCCAAGGACTAGAAAACACCATATATTTT.

This rearrangement joins TRBV27 to TRBJ1-4; D unresolved. The CDR3 is 13 residues long. V dropped 9 bases and J dropped 0 bases, with 8 bases sitting between them. Germline V lookup: CDR1 MNHEY, CDR2 SMNVEV (reference sequence). The CDR3 loop reads CASASATNEKLFF. CDR3 DNA: TGTGCCAGTGCGTCGGCAACTAATGAAAAACTGTTTTTT.

The DNA for the CDR3 is TGCGCCAGCAGTCCAGGGGACAGGGATAATCAGCCCCAGCATTTT. This codes for CASSPGDRDNQPQHF. V gene TRBV4-1 combines with J gene TRBJ1-5; TRBD1 aligns across 9 bases. The CDR3 covers 15 residues. Germline assignment: CDR1 MGHRA and CDR2 YSYEKL. V shed 6 bases, J shed 4 bases, and the junction held 7 bases outside the gene matches.

The V gene is TRBV2, the J gene TRBJ1-2; D ambiguous. CDR3 size: 14 residues. The germline V gene has CDR1 SNHLY and CDR2 FYNNEI. The V end lost 1 base, the J end lost 0 bases, and 6 bases lay between the germline ends. CDR3 coding DNA: TGTGCCAGCAGTGAAGGCGGCACTAACTATGGCTACACCTTC. As protein: CASSEGGTNYGYTF.

This sequence joins TRBV19 and TRBJ1-4, with 7 bases that match TRBD1. The germline V gene has CDR1 LNHDA and CDR2 SQIVND (reference sequence). J gave up 5 bases and V 4 bases, and 1 base lay outside the gene matches. The CDR3 contains 13 residues. Here the CDR3 reads CASSRGGNEKLFF. CDR3 nucleotide sequence: TGTGCCAGTAGTAGAGGGGGCAATGAAAAACTGTTTTTT. Based on the CDR3 plus reference TRBV19 and TRBJ1-4, the full variable domain is DGGITQSPKYLFRKEGQNVTLSCEQNLNHDAMYWYRQDPGQGLRLIYYSQIVNDFQKGDIAEGYSVSREKKESFPLTVTSAQKNPTAFYLCASSRGGNEKLFFGSGTQLSVL.

This clone appeared a single time. The chain employs TRBV6-1 and TRBJ2-1; TRBD2 matches at 13 bases. CDR3 length equals 16 residues. Germline values: CDR1 MNHNS, CDR2 SASEGT. Trimming took 2 bases from V and 12 from J; bases not matched to a gene: 10. Here the CDR3 reads CASSERGLAGLQGQFF. DNA of the CDR3: TGTGCCAGCAGTGAAAGGGGACTAGCGGGGCTTCAGGGGCAGTTCTTC.

The rearrangement joins TRBV18 to TRBJ1-6; tentative D call: TRBD1 (6 bases). Germline V gene data show CDR1 as KGHSH and CDR2 as LQKENI. Trimming cost V 6 bases and J 7 bases, with 13 bases left between them. The CDR3 runs 14 residues. The CDR3 DNA is TGTGCCAGCTCCCGACAGGAAGGGAATTCACCCCTCCACTTT. This sequence encodes CASSRQEGNSPLHF.

The chain links TRBV7-8 to TRBJ2-5; 7 bases match TRBD1. Germline V gives CDR1 SGHVS, CDR2 FQNEAQ. V was pared by 3 bases and J by 3 bases, with 4 bases of the junction left unmatched. There are 14 residues in the CDR3. CDR3 in amino acids: CASSFIDREETQYF. In DNA form, the CDR3 reads TGTGCCAGCAGCTTTATTGACAGGGAAGAGACCCAGTACTTC.

Only one count was recorded for this clone. The chain is built from TRBV5-1 and TRBJ2-5; 7 bases line up with TRBD1. Per germline, CDR1 SGHRS and CDR2 YFSETQ. The V segment lost 0 bases and the J segment 0 bases; nucleotides outside the gene matches: 5. CDR3 length equals 16 residues. In nucleotides, the CDR3 is TGCGCCAGCAGCTTGGGGGGACAGACGTACCAAGAGACCCAGTACTTC. This translates into CASSLGGQTYQETQYF.

The rearrangement uses TRBV2 and TRBJ2-1; no reliable D call. Per germline, CDR1 SNHLY and CDR2 FYNNEI. V was pared by 4 bases and J by 12 bases, with 10 bases between. CDR3 size: 11 residues. CDR3 nucleotides: TGTGCCAGCAGTGTGGCGGTAGGGCAGTTCTTC. It codes for CASSVAVGQFF.

This chain joins TRBV6-6 and TRBJ2-3, with 7 positions matching TRBD2. Per the germline V gene, CDR1 is MNHNY and CDR2 is SVGAGI (reference sequence). Trimming took 5 bases from V and 3 from J; bases not matched to a gene: 8. This CDR3 has 15 amino acids. The CDR3 region is CASSPQLRGTDTQYF. In DNA form, the CDR3 reads TGTGCCAGCAGTCCTCAATTGCGGGGGACAGATACGCAGTATTTT.

The chain carries TRBV25-1 and TRBJ2-7; 7 bases map to TRBD2. There are 14 residues in the CDR3. Germline trimming cut 5 bases from V and 4 bases from J; bases unmatched to any gene: 8. In germline, CDR1 is MGHDK, CDR2 SYGVNS. The CDR3 loop is CASSSQAGRYEQYF. The DNA for the CDR3 is TGTGCCAGCAGTTCCCAAGCGGGGAGGTACGAGCAGTACTTC.

CDR3 DNA: TGTGCCAGCAGTGCAAAAGCAGGGTACACTGAAGCTTTCTTT. Translating gives CASSAKAGYTEAFF. This chain connects TRBV27 to TRBJ1-1, with D possibly matching TRBD1 (5 bases). Between the trimmed V and J ends, which lost 5 bases and 3 bases, there was a span of 13 bases. The CDR3 is 14 residues long. Germline V CDR1 and CDR2: MNHEY, SMNVEV (reference sequence).

The CDR3 DNA follows: TGTGCCAGCAGCCAAGAGGTAGGGGGAGCTGGGGCCAACGTCCTGACTTTC. This translates into CASSQEVGGAGANVLTF. The chain recombines TRBV3-1 (or the pseudogene TRBV3-2) with TRBJ2-6, with D possibly TRBD1 on 6 matching bases. CDR1 LGHDT and CDR2 YNNKEL come from the germline V gene (reference sequence). The CDR3 consists of 17 residues. Trimming removed 0 bases at V and 2 bases at J, with 11 bases between.

J is TRBJ2-7 and V is TRBV5-1; tentatively, D is TRBD1 (6 bases). The CDR3 spans 13 residues. Germline CDR1 SGHRS, CDR2 YFSETQ. V was pared by 4 bases and J by 2 bases, with 10 bases between. DNA for the CDR3: TGCGCCAGCAGCCTGACAGGTGCCTACGAGCAGTACTTC. This translates into CASSLTGAYEQYF.

The chain is built from TRBV27 and TRBJ2-3; 9 bases align to TRBD1. The V and J ends lost 3 bases and 1 base, in that order; junction bases with no gene match: 2. This CDR3 contains 15 residues. Germline CDR1 is MNHEY and CDR2 is SMNVEV (reference sequence). CDR3 region: CASSLGTGRTDTQYF. CDR3 coding DNA: TGTGCCAGCAGTTTGGGGACAGGGCGCACAGATACGCAGTATTTT.

The chain employs TRBV9 and TRBJ2-7, with a possible D match to TRBD1 (5 bases). The CDR3 covers 11 residues. The V gene's germline CDR1 is SGDLS and CDR2 YYNGEE. Trimming removed 5 bases from V and 2 bases from J, with 5 bases in between. The CDR3 DNA follows: TGTGCCAGCAGGGACACCTACGAGCAGTACTTC. This gives the protein CASRDTYEQYF.

The chain couples TRBV6-5 to TRBJ2-3, with 10 bases lining up with TRBD2. The CDR3 runs 15 residues. V was pared by 2 bases and J by 4 bases, with 3 bases of the junction left unmatched. Looked up from germline, CDR1 is MNHEY and CDR2 is SVGAGI. The CDR3 reads CASSYSGGAADTQYF. CDR3 bases: TGTGCCAGCAGTTACAGCGGGGGGGCCGCAGATACGCAGTATTTT.

V gene TRBV3-1 (or the pseudogene TRBV3-2) combines with J gene TRBJ1-6, with D perhaps matching TRBD1 (5 bases). CDR3 length: 15 amino acids. The V gene's germline CDR1 is LGHDT and CDR2 YNNKEL (reference sequence). V gave up 6 bases and J gave up 7 bases, with 16 bases separating them. DNA for the CDR3: TGTGCCAGCAGATACCGGGGCGCGGGGAATTCACCCCTCCACTTT. Protein sequence: CASRYRGAGNSPLHF.

The chain is built from TRBV12-5 and TRBJ1-1; no clear D. Germline CDR1 and CDR2: LGHNT and FRNRAP. This CDR3 comprises 8 residues. Trimming stripped 4 bases from V and 13 bases from J, with 4 bases between. This CDR3 is CASGSHFF. CDR3 sequence (DNA): TGTGCTAGTGGTTCCCATTTCTTT.

The J gene is TRBJ2-2, the V gene TRBV2, with D tentatively TRBD1 (6 bases). Germline assignment: CDR1 SNHLY and CDR2 FYNNEI. V shed 6 bases and J shed 5 bases, with 16 bases lying between them. CDR3 length equals 15 residues. CDR3 in DNA: TGTGCCAGCAGCTTAACTTTCACAGGGACCGGGGAGCTGTTTTTT. This encodes CASSLTFTGTGELFF.

The chain recombines TRBV11-3 with TRBJ2-3; tentative D call: TRBD1 (7 bases). From germline, CDR1 is SGHNT and CDR2 YENEEA. V lost 4 bases and J lost 4, with 12 bases in between. CDR3 length: 14 amino acids. CDR3 loop: CASSSGRGADTQYF. The CDR3 bases are TGTGCCAGCAGCTCCGGCAGGGGGGCAGATACGCAGTATTTT.

The V call is TRBV3-1 (or the pseudogene TRBV3-2), the J call TRBJ2-5; D gene uncertain. CDR3 length: 12 residues. Per germline, CDR1 LGHDT and CDR2 YNNKEL (reference sequence). V was clipped by 1 base and J by 7 bases, with 7 bases between them. In DNA form, the CDR3 reads TGTGCCAGCAGCCAAGTATCGGGGACCCAGTACTTC. It yields the protein CASSQVSGTQYF.

The J gene is TRBJ2-7, the V gene TRBV18, with D possibly being TRBD2 (7 bases). Germline CDR1 is KGHSH and CDR2 is LQKENI. Between the trimmed V and J ends, which lost 6 bases and 4 bases, there was a span of 22 bases. The CDR3 length is 16 residues. The CDR3 DNA follows: TGTGCCAGCTCGCCAAGAGGAACAGGGAGGGAGTACGAGCAGTACTTC. Amino acid sequence: CASSPRGTGREYEQYF. The full variable domain, its missing parts supplied by reference TRBV18 and TRBJ2-7, is NAGVMQNPRHLVRRRGQEARLRCSPMKGHSHVYWYRQLPEEGLKFMVYLQKENIIDESGMPKERFSAEFPKEGPSILRIQQVVRGDSAAYFCASSPRGTGREYEQYFGPGTRLTVT.